Below, 8 T cell receptor beta chains from the same sample are listed, as sequenced in a study of cytomegalovirus exposure and HLA in healthy donors. This PCR relied on a set of 60 Vbeta primers and 13 Jbeta primers. Using immunoSEQ multiplex PCR, the repertoire was profiled, and TCRdb retains in-frame clones only, with some absent. The sample holds hundreds of thousands of clones, 75% to 85% seen once. Sequenced input: PBMCs. These receptors came from an older woman in good health and CMV-seropositive.

This chain connects TRBV5-1 to TRBJ1-5; 10 bases fit TRBD1. J was trimmed by 3 bases and V by 4 bases; bases with no gene match: 4. The CDR3 spans 15 residues. From germline, CDR1 is SGHRS and CDR2 YFSETQ. CDR3: CASSEGTGANQPQHF. The DNA of the CDR3 is TGCGCCAGCAGCGAGGGGACAGGGGCCAATCAGCCCCAGCATTTT. The whole variable domain, remainder taken from reference TRBV5-1 and TRBJ1-5, is KAGVTQTPRYLIKTRGQQVTLSCSPISGHRSVSWYQQTPGQGLQFLFEYFSETQRNKGNFPGRFSGRQFSNSRSEMNVSTLELGDSALYLCASSEGTGANQPQHFGDGTRLSIL.

This chain links TRBV7-2 with TRBJ2-3; the match to TRBD2 covers 8 bases. With V trimmed by 5 bases and J by 5 bases, 9 bases remained unmatched. The germline gives CDR1 SGHTA, CDR2 FQGNSA. The CDR3 length is 15 residues. CDR3 nucleotide sequence: TGTGCCAGCAGCCCCGCGGGGGGCCGGGGAGATACGCAGTATTTT. It yields the protein CASSPAGGRGDTQYF. Looking up the rest from reference TRBV7-2 and TRBJ2-3 gives the full variable domain: GAGVSQSPSNKVTEKGKDVELRCDPISGHTALYWYRQSLGQGLEFLIYFQGNSAPDKSGLPSDRFSAERTGGSVSTLTIQRTQQEDSAVYLCASSPAGGRGDTQYFGPGTRLTVL.

The V call is TRBV7-6, the J call TRBJ1-6; TRBD1 aligns across 8 bases. The CDR3 consists of 14 residues. Germline loops: CDR1 SGHVS, CDR2 FNYEAQ. The J segment lost 9 bases and the V segment lost 2 bases, leaving 3 bases of the junction unmatched. The CDR3 spells CASSLQGASSPLHF. The CDR3 DNA is TGTGCCAGCAGCTTACAGGGGGCAAGTTCACCCCTCCACTTT.

V gene TRBV30 combines with J gene TRBJ2-3, with D unresolved. The germline CDR1 and CDR2 sequences are GTSNPN and SVGIG (reference sequence). Trimming stripped 6 bases from V and 4 bases from J, with 14 bases between. CDR3 length: 13 residues. This CDR3 is CACSGGTSDTQYF. Written as DNA, the CDR3 is TGTGCCTGCTCCGGCGGTACCTCAGATACGCAGTATTTT.

The count of this clone is one. The chain couples TRBV2 to TRBJ1-1; 9 nucleotides agree with TRBD1. CDR3 length: 13 amino acids. CDR1 SNHLY and CDR2 FYNNEI come from the germline V gene. Trimming at V came to 8 bases and at J to 4 bases, leaving 5 bases not matched to a gene. CDR3 nucleotides: TGTGCCAGCGTAGGACAGGGGATCACTGAAGCTTTCTTT. Its protein product is CASVGQGITEAFF.

The rearrangement joins TRBV29-1 to TRBJ2-1; 10 bases fit TRBD2. Germline V gene lookup returns CDR1 SQVTM and CDR2 ANQGSEA. Germline trimming cut 6 bases from V and 7 bases from J; bases unmatched to any gene: 6. The CDR3 loop spans 13 amino acids. The CDR3, as DNA: TGCAGCGTAGAGACTAGCGGGCCGAATGAGCAGTTCTTC. Translation gives CSVETSGPNEQFF.

This clone has a handful of counts. The V gene is TRBV19, the J gene TRBJ2-3; weak D call: TRBD1 (5 bases). V lost 6 bases and J lost 0, with 13 bases in between. This CDR3 is built from 15 residues. Germline V gene data show CDR1 as LNHDA and CDR2 as SQIVND (reference sequence). The CDR3 reads CASRTTETSTDTQYF. In nucleotides, the CDR3 is TGTGCCAGTAGGACGACAGAGACTAGCACAGATACGCAGTATTTT.

This clone was seen only a few times. The chain combines TRBV30 with TRBJ2-1; no definite D call. Trimming took off 3 bases at V and 10 bases at J, with 16 bases between the two ends. The CDR3 runs 13 residues. CDR1 is GTSNPN and CDR2 is SVGIG in the germline V gene (reference sequence). Here the CDR3 DNA reads TGTGCCTGGAGCCCAAGTGGCCCCCAGGAGCAGTTCTTC. Its protein is CAWSPSGPQEQFF.